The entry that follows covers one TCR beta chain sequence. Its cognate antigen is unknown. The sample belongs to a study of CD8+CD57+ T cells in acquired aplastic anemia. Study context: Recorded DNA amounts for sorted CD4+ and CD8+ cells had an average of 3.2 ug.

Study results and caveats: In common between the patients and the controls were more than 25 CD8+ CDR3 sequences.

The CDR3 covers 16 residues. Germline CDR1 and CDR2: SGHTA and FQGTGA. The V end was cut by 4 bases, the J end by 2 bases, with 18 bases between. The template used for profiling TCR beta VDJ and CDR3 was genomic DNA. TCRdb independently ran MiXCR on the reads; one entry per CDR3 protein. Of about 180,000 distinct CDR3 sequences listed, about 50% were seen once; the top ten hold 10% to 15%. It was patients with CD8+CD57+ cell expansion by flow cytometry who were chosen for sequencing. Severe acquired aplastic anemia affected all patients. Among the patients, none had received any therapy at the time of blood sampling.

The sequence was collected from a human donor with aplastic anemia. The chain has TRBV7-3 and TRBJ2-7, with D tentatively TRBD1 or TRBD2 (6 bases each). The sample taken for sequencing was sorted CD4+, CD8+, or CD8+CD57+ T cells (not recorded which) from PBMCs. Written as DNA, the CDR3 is TGTGCCAGCAGCTCGACTAGAGGGGGATCACCCTACGAGCAGTACTTC. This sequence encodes CASSSTRGGSPYEQYF.